The present entry profiles one T cell receptor (beta chain) with its context. The table came from immunoSEQ multiplex PCR; TCRdb's copy has only in-frame clones and leaves some out. In the table there are some 320,000 clones, 89% of which are singletons. The source of the sample is a study of blood T cell repertoires in COVID-19. The participants were between about 18 and 90 years old and came from about two dozen US areas. Cohorts were assigned according to the clinical history that participants reported. Cohort 3 donors counted as recovered after two negative PCRs, clearance, or resolved symptoms. The sequenced sample was PBMCs or T cells enriched from blood (not recorded which). This TCR came from a man in his sixties who had recovered from COVID-19.

CDR3 sequence (DNA): TGTGCCTGGAGTACAGGCTGCTATGGCTACACCTTC. Its protein is CAWSTGCYGYTF. V is TRBV30 and J is TRBJ1-2, with D possibly TRBD1 on 5 matching bases. Trimming removed 2 bases at V and 4 bases at J, with 8 bases between. The CDR3 runs 12 residues. Per germline, CDR1 GTSNPN and CDR2 SVGIG (reference sequence).